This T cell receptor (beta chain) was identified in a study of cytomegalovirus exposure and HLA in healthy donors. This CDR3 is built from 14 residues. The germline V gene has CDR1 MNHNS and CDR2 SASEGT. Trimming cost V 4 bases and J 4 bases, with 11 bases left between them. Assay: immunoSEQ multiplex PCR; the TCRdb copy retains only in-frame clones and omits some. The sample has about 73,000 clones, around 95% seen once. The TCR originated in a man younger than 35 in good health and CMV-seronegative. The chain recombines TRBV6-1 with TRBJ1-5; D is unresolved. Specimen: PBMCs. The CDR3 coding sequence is TGTGCCAGCAGTGGAGAATCCCGGAATCAGCCCCAGCATTTT. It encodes CASSGESRNQPQHF.